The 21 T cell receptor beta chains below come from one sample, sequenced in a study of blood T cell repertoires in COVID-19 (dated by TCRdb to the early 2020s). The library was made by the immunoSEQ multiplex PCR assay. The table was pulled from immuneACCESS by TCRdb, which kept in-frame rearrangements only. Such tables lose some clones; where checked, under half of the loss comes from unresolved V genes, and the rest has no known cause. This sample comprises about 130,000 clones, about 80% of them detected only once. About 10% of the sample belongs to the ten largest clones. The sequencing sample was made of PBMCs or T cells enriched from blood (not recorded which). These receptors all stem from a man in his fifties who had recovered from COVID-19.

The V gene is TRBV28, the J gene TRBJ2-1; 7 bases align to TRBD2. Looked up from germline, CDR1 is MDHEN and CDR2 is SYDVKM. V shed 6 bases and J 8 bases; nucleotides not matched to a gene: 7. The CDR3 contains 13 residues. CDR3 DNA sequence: TGTGCCAGCAGCACCGCGGGGGAGGATGAGCAGTTCTTC. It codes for CASSTAGEDEQFF.

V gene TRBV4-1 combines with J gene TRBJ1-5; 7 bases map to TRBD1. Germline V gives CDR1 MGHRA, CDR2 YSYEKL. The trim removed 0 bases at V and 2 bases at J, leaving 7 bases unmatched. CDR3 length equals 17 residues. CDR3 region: CASSQDAPTGRNQPQHF. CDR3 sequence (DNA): TGCGCCAGCAGCCAAGATGCCCCGACAGGGCGCAATCAGCCCCAGCATTTT.

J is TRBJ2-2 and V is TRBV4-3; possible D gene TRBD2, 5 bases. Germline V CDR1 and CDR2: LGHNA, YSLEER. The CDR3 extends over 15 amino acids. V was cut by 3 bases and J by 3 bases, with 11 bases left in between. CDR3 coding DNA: TGCGCCAGCAGCCAGGACTCACGGTACACCGGGGAGCTGTTTTTT. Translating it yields CASSQDSRYTGELFF.

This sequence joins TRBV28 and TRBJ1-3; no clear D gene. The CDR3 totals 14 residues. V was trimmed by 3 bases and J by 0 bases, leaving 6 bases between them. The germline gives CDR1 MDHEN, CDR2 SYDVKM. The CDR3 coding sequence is TGTGCCAGCAGTTTGTACAGCTCTGGAAACACCATATATTTT. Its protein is CASSLYSSGNTIYF.

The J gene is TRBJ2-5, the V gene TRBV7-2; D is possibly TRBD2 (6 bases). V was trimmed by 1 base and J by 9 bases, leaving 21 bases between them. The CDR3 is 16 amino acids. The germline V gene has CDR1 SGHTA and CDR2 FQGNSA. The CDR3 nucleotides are TGTGCCAGCAGCTTAGTCTCGCAGCCCGGGAGAGGGCCCCAGTACTTC. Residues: CASSLVSQPGRGPQYF. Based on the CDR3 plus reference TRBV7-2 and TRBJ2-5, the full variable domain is GAGVSQSPSNKVTEKGKDVELRCDPISGHTALYWYRQSLGQGLEFLIYFQGNSAPDKSGLPSDRFSAERTGGSVSTLTIQRTQQEDSAVYLCASSLVSQPGRGPQYFGPGTRLLVL.

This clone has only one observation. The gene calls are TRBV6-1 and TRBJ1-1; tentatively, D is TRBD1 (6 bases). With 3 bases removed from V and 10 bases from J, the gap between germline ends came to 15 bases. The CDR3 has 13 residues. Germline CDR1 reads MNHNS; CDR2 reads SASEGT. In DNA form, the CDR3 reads TGTGCCAGCAGTGATGGAACAGGGAGTCGAGCTTTCTTT. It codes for CASSDGTGSRAFF.

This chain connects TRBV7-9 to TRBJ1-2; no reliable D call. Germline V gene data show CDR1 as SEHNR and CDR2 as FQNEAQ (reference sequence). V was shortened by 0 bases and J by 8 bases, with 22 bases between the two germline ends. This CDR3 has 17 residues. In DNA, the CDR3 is TGTGCCAGCAGCTTAGCGCTGGCAAGGAAGAGGGTGGTGGGCTACACCTTC. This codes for CASSLALARKRVVGYTF.

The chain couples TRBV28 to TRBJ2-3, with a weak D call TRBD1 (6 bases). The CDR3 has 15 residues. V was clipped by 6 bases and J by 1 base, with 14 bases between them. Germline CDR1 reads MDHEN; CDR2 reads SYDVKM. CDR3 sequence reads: CASRFLGAGTDTQYF. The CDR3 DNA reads TGTGCCAGCAGATTTCTGGGGGCTGGCACAGATACGCAGTATTTT.

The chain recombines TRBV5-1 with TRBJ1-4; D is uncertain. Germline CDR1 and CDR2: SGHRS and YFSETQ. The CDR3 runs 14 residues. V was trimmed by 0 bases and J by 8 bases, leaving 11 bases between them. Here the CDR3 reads CASSLVGGGEKLFF. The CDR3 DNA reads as TGCGCCAGCAGCTTGGTAGGCGGTGGGGAAAAACTGTTTTTT.

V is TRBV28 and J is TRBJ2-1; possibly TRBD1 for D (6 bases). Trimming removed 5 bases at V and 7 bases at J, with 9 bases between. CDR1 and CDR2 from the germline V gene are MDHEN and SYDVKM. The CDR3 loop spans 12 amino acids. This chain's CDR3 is CASSTGQNEQFF. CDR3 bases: TGTGCCAGCAGTACGGGACAAAATGAGCAGTTCTTC.

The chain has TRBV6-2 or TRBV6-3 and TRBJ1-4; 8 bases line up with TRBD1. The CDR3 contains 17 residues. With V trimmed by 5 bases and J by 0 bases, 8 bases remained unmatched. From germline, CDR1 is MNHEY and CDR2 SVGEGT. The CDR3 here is CASSIRTGTATNEKLFF. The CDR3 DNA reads TGTGCCAGCAGTATCCGGACAGGGACTGCAACTAATGAAAAACTGTTTTTT.

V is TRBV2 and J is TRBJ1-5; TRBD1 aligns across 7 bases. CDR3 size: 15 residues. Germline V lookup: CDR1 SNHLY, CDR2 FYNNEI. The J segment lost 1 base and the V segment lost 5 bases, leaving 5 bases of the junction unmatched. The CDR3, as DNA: TGTGCCAGCAGTAATAGCAGGGGGAGCAATCAGCCCCAGCATTTT. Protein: CASSNSRGSNQPQHF.

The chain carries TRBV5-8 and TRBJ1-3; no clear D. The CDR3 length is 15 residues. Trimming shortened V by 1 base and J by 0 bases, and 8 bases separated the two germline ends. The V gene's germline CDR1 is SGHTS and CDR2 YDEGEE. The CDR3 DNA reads TGTGCCAGCAGCTTGACTAGGGTCTCTGGAAACACCATATATTTT. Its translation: CASSLTRVSGNTIYF.

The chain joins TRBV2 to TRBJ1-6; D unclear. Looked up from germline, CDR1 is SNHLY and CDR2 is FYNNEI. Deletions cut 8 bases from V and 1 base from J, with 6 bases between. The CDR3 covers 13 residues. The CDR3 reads CASSGSYNSPLHF. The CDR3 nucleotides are TGTGCCAGCTCAGGTTCCTATAATTCACCCCTCCACTTT.

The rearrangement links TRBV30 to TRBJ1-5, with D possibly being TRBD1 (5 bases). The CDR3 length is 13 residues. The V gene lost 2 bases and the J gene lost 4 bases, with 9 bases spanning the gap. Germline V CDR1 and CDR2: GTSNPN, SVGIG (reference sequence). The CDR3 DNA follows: TGTGCCTGGAGTCCACAGGAAAATCAGCCCCAGCATTTT. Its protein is CAWSPQENQPQHF.

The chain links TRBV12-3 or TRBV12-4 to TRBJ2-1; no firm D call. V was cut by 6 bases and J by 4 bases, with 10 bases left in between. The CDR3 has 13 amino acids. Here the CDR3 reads CASSRGLYNEQFF. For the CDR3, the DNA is TGTGCCAGCAGCCGAGGATTGTACAATGAGCAGTTCTTC.

The CDR3 protein is CASTTGGTEAFF. The CDR3 coding sequence is TGTGCCAGCACGACAGGGGGGACTGAAGCTTTCTTT. The chain is built from TRBV27 and TRBJ1-1; TRBD1 matches at 9 bases. The CDR3 consists of 12 residues. Per the germline V gene, CDR1 is MNHEY and CDR2 is SMNVEV (reference sequence). J gave up 5 bases and V 7 bases, and 2 bases lay outside the gene matches.

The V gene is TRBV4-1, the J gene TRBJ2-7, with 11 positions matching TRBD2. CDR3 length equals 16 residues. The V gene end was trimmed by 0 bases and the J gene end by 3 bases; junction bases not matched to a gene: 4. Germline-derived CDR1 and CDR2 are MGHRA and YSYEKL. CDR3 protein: CASSQDPGLAGYEQYF. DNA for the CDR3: TGCGCCAGCAGCCAAGATCCAGGACTAGCGGGCTACGAGCAGTACTTC.

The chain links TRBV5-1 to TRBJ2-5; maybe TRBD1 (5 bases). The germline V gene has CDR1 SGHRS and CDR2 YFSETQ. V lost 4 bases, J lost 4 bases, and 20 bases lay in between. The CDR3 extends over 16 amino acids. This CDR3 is CASSPLGRQGAETQYF. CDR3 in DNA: TGCGCCAGCAGCCCCCTGGGGCGGCAGGGTGCAGAGACCCAGTACTTC.

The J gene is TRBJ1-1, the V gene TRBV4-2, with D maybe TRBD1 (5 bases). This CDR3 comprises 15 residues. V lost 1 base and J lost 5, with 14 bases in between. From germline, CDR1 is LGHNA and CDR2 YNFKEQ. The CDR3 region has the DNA TGTGCCAGCAGCCAAGGTACCGCGGGGGAGACTGAAGCTTTCTTT. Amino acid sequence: CASSQGTAGETEAFF.

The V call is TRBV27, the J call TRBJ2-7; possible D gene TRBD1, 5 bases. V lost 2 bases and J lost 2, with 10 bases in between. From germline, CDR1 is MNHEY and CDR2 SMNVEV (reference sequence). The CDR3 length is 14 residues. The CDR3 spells CASSLQDKTYEQYF. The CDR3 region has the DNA TGTGCCAGCAGTTTACAGGACAAGACCTACGAGCAGTACTTC.